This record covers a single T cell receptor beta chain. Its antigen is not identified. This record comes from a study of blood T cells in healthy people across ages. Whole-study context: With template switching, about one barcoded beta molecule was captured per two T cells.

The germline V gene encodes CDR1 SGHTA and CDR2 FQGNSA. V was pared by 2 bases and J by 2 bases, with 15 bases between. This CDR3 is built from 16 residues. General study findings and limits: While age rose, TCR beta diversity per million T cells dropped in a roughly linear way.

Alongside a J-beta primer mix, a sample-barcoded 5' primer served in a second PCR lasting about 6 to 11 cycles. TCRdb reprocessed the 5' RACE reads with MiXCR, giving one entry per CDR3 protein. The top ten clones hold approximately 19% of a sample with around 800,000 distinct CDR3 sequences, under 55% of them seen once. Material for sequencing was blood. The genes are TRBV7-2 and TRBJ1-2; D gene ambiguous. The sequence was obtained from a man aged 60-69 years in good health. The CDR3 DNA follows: TGTGCCAGCAGCTTACTCCCCGGGCCGGGGAACTATGGCTACACCTTC. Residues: CASSLLPGPGNYGYTF.